The TCR beta chain described here comes from a study of cytotoxic CD8 clonotypes in ibrutinib-treated CLL. V shed 6 bases and J shed 3 bases, with 21 bases lying between them. CDR1 is SNHLY and CDR2 is FYNNEI in the germline V gene. CDR3 length equals 16 residues. Generated by immunoSEQ multiplex PCR, the TCRdb table keeps only in-frame clones and is missing some. This table holds roughly 170,000 clones, 70% to 85% found once. Sample: PBMCs, taken after 24 months of ibrutinib treatment. This receptor was taken from a human donor with chronic lymphocytic leukemia. The V and J genes are TRBV2 and TRBJ2-7; a weak D match, TRBD1 (6 bases). For the CDR3, the DNA is TGTGCCAGCAGCTACCAGGGGACGTCCCTAAACTACGAGCAGTACTTC. It is translated as CASSYQGTSLNYEQYF.